These 28 T cell receptor beta chains share one sample of origin, sequenced in a study of cytomegalovirus exposure and HLA in healthy donors. Primers included in the PCR were 60 Vbeta and 13 Jbeta primers. The assay was immunoSEQ multiplex PCR, and TCRdb's table has in-frame clones only and misses some. The table records about 180,000 clones, 79% of them present only once. Sequenced material: PBMCs. The receptors come from a woman aged 35 to 49 in good health and CMV-seronegative.

This clone is a singleton in its sample. The chain is built from TRBV13 and TRBJ2-5; D unclear. The V gene lost 0 bases and the J gene lost 2 bases, with 13 bases spanning the gap. The CDR3 runs to 16 residues. CDR1 and CDR2 (germline): PRHDT, FYEKMQ (reference sequence). The CDR3 DNA reads as TGTGCCAGCAGCTTAGGCCGTTCTGGCAGTCAAGAGACCCAGTACTTC. Protein sequence: CASSLGRSGSQETQYF.

This chain joins TRBV5-4 and TRBJ2-5; weak D call: TRBD2 (5 bases). The J call may be mistaken, given a closer DNA end match to TRBJ2-7. The germline gives CDR1 SGHNT, CDR2 YYREEE (reference sequence). CDR3 length: 13 residues. The CDR3 DNA reads as TGTGCCAGCCGTCCAGCGGTGTCCTACGAGCAGTACTTC. Translation: CASRPAVSYEQYF.

The rearrangement uses TRBV7-6 and TRBJ2-2, with 7 bases matching TRBD1. Germline V gives CDR1 SGHVS, CDR2 FNYEAQ. Trimming cost V 6 bases and J 5 bases; bases outside gene matches: 3. CDR3 size: 13 residues. The CDR3 spells CASRTGVTGELFF. In nucleotides, the CDR3 is TGTGCCAGCAGAACAGGGGTAACCGGGGAGCTGTTTTTT. The complete variable domain, with remaining parts taken from reference TRBV7-6 and TRBJ2-2, reads GAGVSQSPRYKVTKRGQDVALRCDPISGHVSLYWYRQALGQGPEFLTYFNYEAQQDKSGLPNDRFSAERPEGSISTLTIQRTEQRDSAMYRCASRTGVTGELFFGEGSRLTVL.

CDR3 amino acids: CASSPQGVGTEAFF. DNA of the CDR3: TGTGCCAGCAGCCCCCAGGGGGTAGGCACTGAAGCTTTCTTT. This chain links TRBV2 with TRBJ1-1; 7 nucleotides match TRBD1. The CDR3 has 14 residues. V lost 6 bases to trimming and J lost 4 bases; unmatched junction nucleotides: 8. CDR1 is SNHLY and CDR2 is FYNNEI in the germline V gene.

This chain connects TRBV30 to TRBJ2-5; no reliable D call. Germline CDR1 reads GTSNPN; CDR2 reads SVGIG (reference sequence). This CDR3 is built from 11 residues. V was clipped by 1 base and J by 3 bases, with 3 bases between them. The CDR3 nucleotides read TGTGCCTGGAGTGCCGAAGAGACCCAGTACTTC. Its translation is CAWSAEETQYF.

In nucleotides, the CDR3 is TGCGCCAGCAGCTTGGGGAGCAGGGGGCGTTCCCAGTACTTC. Translation: CASSLGSRGRSQYF. The chain is built from TRBV5-1 and TRBJ2-5, with 8 bases aligning to TRBD1. Germline V gene sequence: CDR1 SGHRS, CDR2 YFSETQ. CDR3 length: 14 residues. V gave up 0 bases and J gave up 9 bases; unmatched junction bases: 7.

The rearrangement joins TRBV5-1 to TRBJ1-1; a possible D gene is TRBD1 (6 bases). Germline V lookup: CDR1 SGHRS, CDR2 YFSETQ. The V end was cut by 1 base, the J end by 4 bases, with 11 bases between. There are 14 residues in the CDR3. The DNA for the CDR3 is TGCGCCAGCAGCTTGAACAGGGTCCGCACTGAAGCTTTCTTT. It encodes CASSLNRVRTEAFF.

This chain joins TRBV4-1 and TRBJ2-3, with TRBD2 identical over 9 bases. Per the germline V gene, CDR1 is MGHRA and CDR2 is YSYEKL. The CDR3 extends over 19 amino acids. Unmatched junction bases numbered 20, after V lost 4 bases and J lost 6 bases. The CDR3 bases are TGCGCCAGCAGCCGAAGTAGCGGGGGATCCTCTACTTTACCGGATACGCAGTATTTT. Amino acid sequence: CASSRSSGGSSTLPDTQYF.

CDR3 residues: CASSLDIFTGELFF. CDR3 bases: TGTGCCAGCAGCTTGGACATCTTTACCGGGGAGCTGTTTTTT. V usage is TRBV5-5 and J usage is TRBJ2-2; D gene unclear. This CDR3 contains 14 residues. The V gene's germline CDR1 is SGHKS and CDR2 YYEKEE (reference sequence). V was cut by 0 bases and J by 5 bases, with 8 bases left in between.

The V gene is TRBV11-2, the J gene TRBJ1-2; D may be TRBD1 (5 bases). The germline V gene has CDR1 SGHAT and CDR2 FQNNGV. The germline V and J ends were trimmed by 1 base and 6 bases, with 9 bases remaining between them. This CDR3 is built from 13 residues. CDR3 nucleotides: TGTGCCAGCAGCTTAGGTAGGGGAAATGGCTACACCTTC. It specifies CASSLGRGNGYTF.

This clone was counted a few times. The chain links TRBV4-2 to TRBJ2-5, with 10 nucleotides matching TRBD2. Germline CDR1 reads LGHNA; CDR2 reads YNFKEQ. The CDR3 sequence is 15 residues long. V shed 9 bases, J shed 5 bases, and the junction held 12 bases outside the gene matches. CDR3 residues: CASRGSGGVIETQYF. CDR3 nucleotide sequence: TGTGCCAGTAGGGGAAGCGGGGGGGTCATTGAGACCCAGTACTTC.

This chain joins TRBV13 and TRBJ1-2, with D perhaps TRBD1 (6 bases). Trimming stripped 4 bases from V and 8 bases from J, with 17 bases between. The CDR3 runs to 14 residues. Germline values: CDR1 PRHDT, CDR2 FYEKMQ (reference sequence). The CDR3 DNA follows: TGTGCCAGCAGCTCCACCCCAGGGGCGCGGGGCTACACCTTC. Its protein product is CASSSTPGARGYTF.

The J gene is TRBJ2-2, the V gene TRBV5-4; weak D call: TRBD1 (5 bases). V was cut by 4 bases and J by 0 bases, with 10 bases left in between. This CDR3 is built from 15 residues. Germline V gives CDR1 SGHNT, CDR2 YYREEE (reference sequence). CDR3 protein: CASSQGHTNTGELFF. The CDR3 DNA is TGTGCCAGCAGCCAAGGACACACGAACACCGGGGAGCTGTTTTTT.

J is TRBJ1-2 and V is TRBV4-1; tentative D call: TRBD1 (6 bases). V was clipped by 3 bases and J by 8 bases, with 13 bases between them. The CDR3 sequence is 13 residues long. The germline V gene has CDR1 MGHRA and CDR2 YSYEKL. The CDR3 region is CASSHEQGTGYTF. DNA for the CDR3: TGCGCCAGCAGCCACGAACAGGGTACCGGCTACACCTTC.

In its sample, this clone was seen a few times. The rearrangement links TRBV6-5 to TRBJ2-1, with 11 bases identical to TRBD1. With V trimmed by 6 bases and J by 3 bases, 1 base remained unmatched. The CDR3 loop spans 14 amino acids. Germline V gene sequence: CDR1 MNHEY, CDR2 SVGAGI. CDR3 sequence (DNA): TGTGCCAGCAGGGGACAGGGGGACTACAATGAGCAGTTCTTC. Translating it yields CASRGQGDYNEQFF.

This chain joins TRBV5-8 and TRBJ1-4; the match to TRBD1 covers 9 bases. Germline values: CDR1 SGHTS, CDR2 YDEGEE. With 3 bases clipped from V and 8 bases from J, the junction kept 5 bases outside the gene matches. This CDR3 comprises 14 residues. The chain's CDR3 is CASSSGTGYEKLFF. For the CDR3, the DNA is TGTGCCAGCAGCTCCGGGACAGGGTACGAAAAACTGTTTTTT.

The V gene is TRBV4-3, the J gene TRBJ2-7, with TRBD2 matching 7 bases. This CDR3 spans 18 amino acids. Germline CDR1 and CDR2: LGHNA and YSLEER. V shed 0 bases and J 4 bases; nucleotides not matched to a gene: 15. Written as DNA, the CDR3 is TGCGCCAGCAGCCAAGATCCAGGTGGGGGTGGGGGGGTTTACGAGCAGTACTTC. The encoded protein is CASSQDPGGGGGVYEQYF.

The CDR3 region has the DNA TGTGCCAGCTCACCACTTCCTAGCGGGGGCCCAAAACTACACTACGAGCAGTACTTC. The encoded protein is CASSPLPSGGPKLHYEQYF. The chain links TRBV18 to TRBJ2-7, with 10 nucleotides matching TRBD2. Germline trimming cut 1 base from V and 3 bases from J; bases unmatched to any gene: 15. Germline CDR1 KGHSH, CDR2 LQKENI. The CDR3 runs 19 residues. Using reference TRBV18 and TRBJ2-7 for the parts outside the CDR3, the full variable domain is NAGVMQNPRHLVRRRGQEARLRCSPMKGHSHVYWYRQLPEEGLKFMVYLQKENIIDESGMPKERFSAEFPKEGPSILRIQQVVRGDSAAYFCASSPLPSGGPKLHYEQYFGPGTRLTVT.

The chain combines TRBV29-1 with TRBJ1-2; 7 bases are a match to TRBD1. The length of the CDR3 is 13 residues. J lost 4 bases, V lost 5 bases, and 7 bases had no gene match. In germline, CDR1 is SQVTM, CDR2 ANQGSEA. The chain's CDR3 is CSVPQAGGYGYTF. The CDR3 bases are TGCAGCGTTCCCCAAGCAGGGGGCTATGGCTACACCTTC.

The V and J genes are TRBV19 and TRBJ2-1; D is perhaps TRBD1 (6 bases). This CDR3 is 13 amino acids long. Germline V gene sequence: CDR1 LNHDA, CDR2 SQIVND (reference sequence). V shed 4 bases and J shed 4 bases, with 8 bases lying between them. The CDR3 region has the DNA TGTGCCAGTAGTACCGGGACATACAATGAGCAGTTCTTC. Translating gives CASSTGTYNEQFF.

On this clone: Distinct nucleotide sequences in the sample also encode this CDR3. This chain joins TRBV19 and TRBJ1-4; the D gene is possibly TRBD1 (5 bases). CDR1 is LNHDA, CDR2 SQIVND, per germline (reference sequence). V was cut by 3 bases and J by 8 bases, with 7 bases left in between. This CDR3 comprises 12 residues. CDR3 amino acids: CASSIRGEKLFF. The CDR3, as DNA: TGTGCCAGTAGTATTAGGGGCGAAAAACTGTTTTTT. Full variable domain (rest looked up from reference TRBV19 and TRBJ1-4): DGGITQSPKYLFRKEGQNVTLSCEQNLNHDAMYWYRQDPGQGLRLIYYSQIVNDFQKGDIAEGYSVSREKKESFPLTVTSAQKNPTAFYLCASSIRGEKLFFGSGTQLSVL.

The rearrangement uses TRBV2 and TRBJ1-2; D possibly corresponds to TRBD1 (6 bases). The V end was cut by 3 bases, the J end by 0 bases, with 17 bases between. The CDR3 loop spans 17 amino acids. CDR1 SNHLY and CDR2 FYNNEI come from the germline V gene. In DNA form, the CDR3 reads TGTGCCAGCAGTGACCATCCACAGGGACTAGCTAACTATGGCTACACCTTC. Translation: CASSDHPQGLANYGYTF.

The chain couples TRBV6-5 to TRBJ1-1; D unclear. The germline V gene encodes CDR1 MNHEY and CDR2 SVGAGI. This CDR3 is 15 amino acids long. With 0 bases removed from V and 4 bases from J, the gap between germline ends came to 12 bases. The CDR3, as DNA: TGTGCCAGCAGTTACTCGAGTCCGGCGGTCACTGAAGCTTTCTTT. Its protein is CASSYSSPAVTEAFF.

The chain employs TRBV29-1 and TRBJ1-5; the match to TRBD1 covers 10 bases. Germline-derived CDR1 and CDR2 are SQVTM and ANQGSEA. The CDR3 has 12 residues. V shed 6 bases and J 6 bases; nucleotides not matched to a gene: 2. Here the CDR3 DNA reads TGCAGCGTCGGGGACAGGGGTCAGCCCCAGCATTTT. It translates to CSVGDRGQPQHF.

The rearrangement joins TRBV7-2 to TRBJ1-1; D gene ambiguous. Germline values: CDR1 SGHTA, CDR2 FQGNSA. The CDR3 length is 12 residues. Trimming shortened V by 2 bases and J by 7 bases, and 8 bases separated the two germline ends. As DNA, the CDR3 is TGTGCCAGCAGCTTATTGGGGAGTGAAGCTTTCTTT. This codes for CASSLLGSEAFF.

The chain is built from TRBV11-3 and TRBJ1-1, with D uncertain. The CDR3 is 12 amino acids. V was trimmed by 0 bases and J by 10 bases, leaving 9 bases between them. CDR1 and CDR2 (germline): SGHNT, YENEEA. The CDR3 sequence: CASSLDRWRAFF. Here the CDR3 DNA reads TGTGCCAGCAGCTTAGACCGTTGGAGAGCTTTCTTT.

This clone was found a few times. The J gene is TRBJ1-5, the V gene TRBV4-2; D gene ambiguous. Germline V gene sequence: CDR1 LGHNA, CDR2 YNFKEQ. The V end was cut by 3 bases, the J end by 5 bases, with 11 bases between. The CDR3 consists of 14 residues. DNA for the CDR3: TGTGCCAGCAGCCAGGCCTGGGAGGATCAGCCCCAGCATTTT. Encoded protein: CASSQAWEDQPQHF.

This sequence joins TRBV11-3 and TRBJ1-1; no firm D call. Germline V CDR1 and CDR2: SGHNT, YENEEA. The ends were cut back, 1 base at V and 3 bases at J, with 6 bases in the middle. This CDR3 has 13 amino acids. As DNA, the CDR3 is TGTGCCAGCAGCTTAGCAAAATACACTGAAGCTTTCTTT. This gives the protein CASSLAKYTEAFF.